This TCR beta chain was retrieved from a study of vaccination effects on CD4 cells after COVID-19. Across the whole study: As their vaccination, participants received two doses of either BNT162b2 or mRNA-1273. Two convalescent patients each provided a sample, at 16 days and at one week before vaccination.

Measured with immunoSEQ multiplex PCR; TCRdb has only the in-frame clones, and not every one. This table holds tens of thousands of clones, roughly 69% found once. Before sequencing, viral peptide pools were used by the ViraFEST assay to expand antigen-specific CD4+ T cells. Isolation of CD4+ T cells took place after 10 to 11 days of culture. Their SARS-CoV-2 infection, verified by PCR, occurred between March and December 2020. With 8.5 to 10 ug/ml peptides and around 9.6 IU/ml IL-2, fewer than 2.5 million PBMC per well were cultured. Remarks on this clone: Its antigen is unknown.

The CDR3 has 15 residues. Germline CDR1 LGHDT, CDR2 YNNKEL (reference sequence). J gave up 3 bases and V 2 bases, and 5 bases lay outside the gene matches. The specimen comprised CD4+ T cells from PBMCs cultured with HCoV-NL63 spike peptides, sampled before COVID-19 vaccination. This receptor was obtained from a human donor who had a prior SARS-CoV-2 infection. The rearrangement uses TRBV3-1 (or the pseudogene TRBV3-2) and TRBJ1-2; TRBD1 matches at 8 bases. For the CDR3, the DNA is TGTGCCAGCAGCCAAACGGGACAGGAGTACTATGGCTACACCTTC. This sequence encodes CASSQTGQEYYGYTF.